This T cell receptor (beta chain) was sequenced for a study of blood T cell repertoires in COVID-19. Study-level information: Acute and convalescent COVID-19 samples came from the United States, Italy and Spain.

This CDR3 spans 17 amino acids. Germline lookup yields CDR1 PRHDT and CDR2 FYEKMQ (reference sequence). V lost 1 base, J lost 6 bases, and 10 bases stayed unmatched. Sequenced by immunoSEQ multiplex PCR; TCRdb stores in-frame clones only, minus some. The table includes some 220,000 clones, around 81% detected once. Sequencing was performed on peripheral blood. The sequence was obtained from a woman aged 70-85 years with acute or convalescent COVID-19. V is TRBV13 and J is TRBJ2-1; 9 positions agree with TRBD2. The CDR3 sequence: CASSLDSGGAPSNEQFF. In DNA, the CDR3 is TGTGCCAGCAGCTTAGATAGCGGGGGAGCCCCTTCCAATGAGCAGTTCTTC.